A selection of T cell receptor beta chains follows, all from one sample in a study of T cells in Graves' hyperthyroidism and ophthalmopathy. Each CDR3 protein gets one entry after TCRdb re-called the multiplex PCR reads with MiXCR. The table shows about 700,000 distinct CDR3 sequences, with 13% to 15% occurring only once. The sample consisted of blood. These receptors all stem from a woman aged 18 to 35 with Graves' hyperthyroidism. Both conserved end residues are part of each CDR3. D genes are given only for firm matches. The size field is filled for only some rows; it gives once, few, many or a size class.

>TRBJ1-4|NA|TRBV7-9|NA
CASSQPGVEEKLFF
TGTGCCAGCAGCCAACCGGGGGTAGAAGAAAAACTGTTTTTT
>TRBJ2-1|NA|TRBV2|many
CASSLTPLASGYNEQFF
TGTGCCAGCAGCCTAACCCCCCTAGCGTCAGGGTACAATGAGCAGTTCTTC
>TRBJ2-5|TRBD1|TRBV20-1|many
CSARDSGRGETQYF
TGCAGTGCTAGAGATTCAGGCAGGGGGGAGACCCAGTACTTC
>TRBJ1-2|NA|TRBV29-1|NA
CSVEDFSGKGYGYTF
TGCAGCGTTGAAGATTTTTCGGGAAAGGGATACGGCTACACCTTC
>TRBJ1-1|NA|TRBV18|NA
CASSQNSNTEAFF
TGTGCCAGCTCCCAAAATTCGAACACTGAAGCTTTCTTT
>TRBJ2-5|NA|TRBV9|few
CASSGPDSYQETQYF
TGTGCCAGCAGCGGACCTGACAGTTACCAAGAGACCCAGTACTTC
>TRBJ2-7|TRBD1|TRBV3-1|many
CASRRGQGGEQYF
TGTGCCAGCAGGCGGGGACAGGGAGGAGAGCAGTACTTC
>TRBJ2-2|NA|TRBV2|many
CASSEHSVSNTGELFF
TGTGCCAGCAGTGAACACAGTGTATCGAACACCGGGGAGCTGTTTTTT
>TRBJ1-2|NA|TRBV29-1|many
CSLKSLGREAFREGYTF
TGCAGCCTCAAGTCCCTGGGCAGGGAGGCTTTTCGGGAAGGCTACACCTTC
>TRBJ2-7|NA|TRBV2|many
CASVDGTYEQYF
TGTGCCAGCGTAGACGGAACCTACGAGCAGTACTTC
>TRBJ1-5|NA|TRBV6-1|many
CASSGQRGQPQHF
TGTGCCAGCAGCGGACAGCGCGGTCAGCCCCAGCATTTT
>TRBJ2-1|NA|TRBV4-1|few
CASSRPNEQFF
TGCGCCAGCAGCCGCCCCAATGAGCAGTTCTTC